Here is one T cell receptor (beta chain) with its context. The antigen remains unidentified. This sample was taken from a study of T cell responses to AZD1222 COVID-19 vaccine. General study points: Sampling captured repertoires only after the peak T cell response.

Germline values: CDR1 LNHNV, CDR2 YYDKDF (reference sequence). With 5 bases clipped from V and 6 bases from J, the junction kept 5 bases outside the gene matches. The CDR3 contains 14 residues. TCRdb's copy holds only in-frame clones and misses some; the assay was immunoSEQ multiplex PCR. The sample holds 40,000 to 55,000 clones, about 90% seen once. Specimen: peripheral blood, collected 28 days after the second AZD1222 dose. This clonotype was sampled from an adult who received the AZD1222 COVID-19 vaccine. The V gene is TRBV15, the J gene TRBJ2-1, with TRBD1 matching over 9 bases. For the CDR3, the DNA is TGTGCCACCAGCGGGACAGGGTTTCGCAATGAGCAGTTCTTC. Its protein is CATSGTGFRNEQFF. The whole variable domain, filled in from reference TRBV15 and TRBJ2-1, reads DAMVIQNPRYQVTQFGKPVTLSCSQTLNHNVMYWYQQKSSQAPKLLFHYYDKDFNNEADTPDNFQSRRPNTSFCFLDIRSPGLGDTAMYLCATSGTGFRNEQFFGPGTRLTVL.